This T cell receptor (beta chain) was sequenced for a study of shared clonotypes between healthy human individuals. Method: immunoSEQ multiplex PCR; TCRdb's copy keeps in-frame clones and lacks some. This sample has about 680,000 clones, with 74% found just once. This clone was recorded a few times. Its target is not known. A split of CD4+ cells into CD45RA+ naive and CD45RA-negative memory subsets was performed. Study-level findings and limits: Memory subsets had estimated richness that was generally smaller than that of naive subsets.

The specimen sequenced was memory CD4+ T cells sorted from blood. As to subset: CD45RA-negative fraction. The TCR sequence derives from a woman aged 25 to 39 in good health.

The CDR3 region has the DNA TGCGCCAGCAGCTTATCCAGTTTTGCAGGGCCCTCTGGAAACACCATATATTTT. It yields the protein CASSLSSFAGPSGNTIYF. The chain joins TRBV5-1 to TRBJ1-3; a weak D match, TRBD1 (5 bases). This CDR3 spans 18 amino acids. The germline gives CDR1 SGHRS, CDR2 YFSETQ. The V gene lost 2 bases and the J gene lost 0 bases, with 18 bases spanning the gap. Full variable domain (rest looked up from reference TRBV5-1 and TRBJ1-3): KAGVTQTPRYLIKTRGQQVTLSCSPISGHRSVSWYQQTPGQGLQFLFEYFSETQRNKGNFPGRFSGRQFSNSRSEMNVSTLELGDSALYLCASSLSSFAGPSGNTIYFGEGSWLTVV.